This section outlines one T cell receptor beta chain sequence together with its context. What it binds is not known. This table comes from immunoSEQ multiplex PCR, and its TCRdb copy is limited to in-frame clones, with some not included. This sample contains about 140,000 clones. This CDR3 has 17 residues. V was trimmed by 2 bases and J by 0 bases, leaving 16 bases between them. Germline V gives CDR1 KGHSH, CDR2 LQKENI. This specimen comes from a study of T cell responses to AZD1222 COVID-19 vaccine. Overall study findings and caveats: At baseline, just 5 or 6 AZD1222 recipients tested seropositive. Spike-specific TCR breadth rose after two AZD1222 doses, and depth rose as well.

This rearrangement joins TRBV18 to TRBJ1-2; no clear D gene. This TCR was recovered from an adult in good health. Sequenced input: peripheral blood. The CDR3 reads CASSPSLAADPNYGYTF. CDR3 DNA: TGTGCCAGCTCACCATCGTTGGCAGCAGACCCTAACTATGGCTACACCTTC.